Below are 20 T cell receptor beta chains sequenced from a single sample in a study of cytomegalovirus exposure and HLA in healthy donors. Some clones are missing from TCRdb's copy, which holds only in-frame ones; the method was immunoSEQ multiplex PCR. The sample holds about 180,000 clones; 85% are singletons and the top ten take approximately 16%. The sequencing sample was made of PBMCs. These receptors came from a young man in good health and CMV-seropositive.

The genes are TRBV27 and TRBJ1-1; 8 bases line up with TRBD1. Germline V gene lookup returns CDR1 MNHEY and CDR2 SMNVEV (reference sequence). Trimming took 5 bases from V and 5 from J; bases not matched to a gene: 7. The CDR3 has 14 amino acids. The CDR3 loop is CASSLVQGATEAFF. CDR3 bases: TGTGCCAGCAGTCTCGTCCAGGGGGCGACTGAAGCTTTCTTT.

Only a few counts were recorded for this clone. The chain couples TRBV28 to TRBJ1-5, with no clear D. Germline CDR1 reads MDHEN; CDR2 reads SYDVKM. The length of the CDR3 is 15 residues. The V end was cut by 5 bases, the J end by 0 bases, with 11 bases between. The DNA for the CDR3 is TGTGCCAGCAGTACTCAGCGTTATAGCAATCAGCCCCAGCATTTT. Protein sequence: CASSTQRYSNQPQHF.

CDR3 nucleotides: TGCGCCAGCAGACCCGGACAGGGCTTGGATGGCTACACCTTC. Encoded protein: CASRPGQGLDGYTF. This chain links TRBV5-1 with TRBJ1-2; 8 nucleotides line up with TRBD1. The CDR3 has 14 residues. Germline loops: CDR1 SGHRS, CDR2 YFSETQ. J was trimmed by 6 bases and V by 5 bases; bases with no gene match: 9. The full variable domain, with the rest looked up from reference TRBV5-1 and TRBJ1-2, is KAGVTQTPRYLIKTRGQQVTLSCSPISGHRSVSWYQQTPGQGLQFLFEYFSETQRNKGNFPGRFSGRQFSNSRSEMNVSTLELGDSALYLCASRPGQGLDGYTFGSGTRLTVV.

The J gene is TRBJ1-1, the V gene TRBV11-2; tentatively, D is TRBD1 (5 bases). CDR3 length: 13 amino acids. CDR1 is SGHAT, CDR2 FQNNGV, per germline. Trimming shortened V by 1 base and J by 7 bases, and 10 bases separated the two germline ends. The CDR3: CASSLVWRGEAFF. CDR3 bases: TGTGCCAGCAGCTTAGTATGGAGGGGTGAAGCTTTCTTT.

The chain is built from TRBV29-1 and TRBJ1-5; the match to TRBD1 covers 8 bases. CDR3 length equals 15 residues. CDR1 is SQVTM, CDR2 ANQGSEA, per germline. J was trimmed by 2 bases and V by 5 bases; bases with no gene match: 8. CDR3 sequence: CSVIPGGVGNQPQHF. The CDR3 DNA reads TGCAGCGTTATCCCAGGGGGCGTTGGCAATCAGCCCCAGCATTTT.

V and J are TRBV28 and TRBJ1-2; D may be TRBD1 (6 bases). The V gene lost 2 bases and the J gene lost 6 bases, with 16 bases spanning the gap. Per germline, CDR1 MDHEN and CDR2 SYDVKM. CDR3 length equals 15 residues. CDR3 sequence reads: CASSLRGQSGNGYTF. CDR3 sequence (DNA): TGTGCCAGCAGTTTAAGAGGACAGTCTGGGAATGGCTACACCTTC.

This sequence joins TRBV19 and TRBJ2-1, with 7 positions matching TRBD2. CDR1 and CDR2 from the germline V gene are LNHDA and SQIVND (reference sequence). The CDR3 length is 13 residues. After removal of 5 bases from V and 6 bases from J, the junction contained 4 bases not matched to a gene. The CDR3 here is CASSPIAGNEQFF. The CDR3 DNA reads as TGTGCCAGTAGTCCTATAGCGGGCAATGAGCAGTTCTTC.

The CDR3 DNA sequence: TGCGCCAGCAGCCTGGACAGGGCCGCCTACGAGCAGTACTTC. Amino acids: CASSLDRAAYEQYF. This chain joins TRBV5-1 and TRBJ2-7; 8 nucleotides line up with TRBD1. The V gene end was trimmed by 4 bases and the J gene end by 2 bases; junction bases not matched to a gene: 5. Germline CDR1 is SGHRS and CDR2 is YFSETQ. The CDR3 runs to 14 residues.

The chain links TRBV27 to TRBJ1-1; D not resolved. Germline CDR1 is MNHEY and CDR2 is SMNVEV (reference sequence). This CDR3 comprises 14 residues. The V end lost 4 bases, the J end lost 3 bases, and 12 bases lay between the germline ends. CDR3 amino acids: CASSSFGVDTEAFF. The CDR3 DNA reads TGTGCCAGCAGTTCCTTCGGGGTAGACACTGAAGCTTTCTTT.

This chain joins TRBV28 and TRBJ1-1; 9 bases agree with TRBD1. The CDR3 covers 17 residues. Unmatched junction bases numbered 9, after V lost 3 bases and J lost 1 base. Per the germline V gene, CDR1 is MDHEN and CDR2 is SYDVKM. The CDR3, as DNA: TGTGCCAGCAGTTTCGAGGGGACAGGGTTTTCGAACACTGAAGCTTTCTTT. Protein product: CASSFEGTGFSNTEAFF.

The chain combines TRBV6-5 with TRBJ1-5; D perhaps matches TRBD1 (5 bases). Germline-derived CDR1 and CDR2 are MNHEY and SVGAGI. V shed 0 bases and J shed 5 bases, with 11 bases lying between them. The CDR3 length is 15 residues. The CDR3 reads CASSYSRALDQPQHF. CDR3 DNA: TGTGCCAGCAGTTACTCCAGGGCCTTGGATCAGCCCCAGCATTTT.

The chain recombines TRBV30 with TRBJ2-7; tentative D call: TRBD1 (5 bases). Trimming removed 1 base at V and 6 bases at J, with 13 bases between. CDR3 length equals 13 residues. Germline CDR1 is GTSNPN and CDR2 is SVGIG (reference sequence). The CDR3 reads CAWSAFQGGEQYF. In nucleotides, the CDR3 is TGTGCCTGGAGTGCTTTTCAGGGCGGCGAGCAGTACTTC.

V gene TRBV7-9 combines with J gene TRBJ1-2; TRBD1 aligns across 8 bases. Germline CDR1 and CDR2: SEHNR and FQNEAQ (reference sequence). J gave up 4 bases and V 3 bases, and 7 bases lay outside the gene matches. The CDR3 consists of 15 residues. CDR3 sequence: CASSLGGTGVYGYTF. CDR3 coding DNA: TGTGCCAGCAGCTTGGGGGGGACAGGAGTCTATGGCTACACCTTC.

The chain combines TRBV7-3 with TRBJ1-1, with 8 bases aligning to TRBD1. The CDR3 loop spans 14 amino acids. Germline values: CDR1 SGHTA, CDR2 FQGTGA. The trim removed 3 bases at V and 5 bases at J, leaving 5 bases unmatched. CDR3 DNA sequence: TGTGCCAGCAGCTTCCAGGGGGCGCCTACTGAAGCTTTCTTT. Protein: CASSFQGAPTEAFF.

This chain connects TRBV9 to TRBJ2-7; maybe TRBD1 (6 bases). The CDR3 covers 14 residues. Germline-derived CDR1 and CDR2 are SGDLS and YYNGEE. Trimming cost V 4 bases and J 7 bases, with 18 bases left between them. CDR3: CASSMGAGVEEQYF. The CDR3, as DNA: TGTGCCAGCAGCATGGGAGCAGGGGTTGAGGAGCAGTACTTC.

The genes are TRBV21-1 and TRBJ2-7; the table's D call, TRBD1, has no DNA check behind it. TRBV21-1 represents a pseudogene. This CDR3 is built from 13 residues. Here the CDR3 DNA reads TGTGCCAGCAGCACAAACAGGGTCCGGGGACAGTACTTC. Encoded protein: CASSTNRVRGQYF.

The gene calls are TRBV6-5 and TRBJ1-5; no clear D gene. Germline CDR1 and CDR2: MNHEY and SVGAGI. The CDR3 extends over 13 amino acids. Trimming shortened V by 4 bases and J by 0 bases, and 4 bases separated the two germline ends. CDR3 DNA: TGTGCCAGCAGTTCTAATAGCAATCAGCCCCAGCATTTT. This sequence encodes CASSSNSNQPQHF.

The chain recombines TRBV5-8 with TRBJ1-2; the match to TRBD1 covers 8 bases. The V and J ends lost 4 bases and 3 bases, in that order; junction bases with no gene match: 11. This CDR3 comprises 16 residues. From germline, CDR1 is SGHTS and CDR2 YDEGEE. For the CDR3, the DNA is TGTGCCAGCAGCGGCGGACAGGGTGGTTGGGACTATGGCTACACCTTC. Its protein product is CASSGGQGGWDYGYTF.

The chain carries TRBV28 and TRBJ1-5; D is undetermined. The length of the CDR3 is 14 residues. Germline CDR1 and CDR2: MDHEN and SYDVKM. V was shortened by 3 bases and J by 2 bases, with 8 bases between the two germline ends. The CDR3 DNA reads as TGTGCCAGCAGTTTTCTAGGAGGCAATCAGCCCCAGCATTTT. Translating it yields CASSFLGGNQPQHF.

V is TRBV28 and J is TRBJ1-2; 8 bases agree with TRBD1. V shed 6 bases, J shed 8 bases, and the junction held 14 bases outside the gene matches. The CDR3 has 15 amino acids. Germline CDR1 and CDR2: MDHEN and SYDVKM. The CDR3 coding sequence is TGTGCCAGCAGCCTATTACTACAGGGGGTGGGGGGCTACACCTTC. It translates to CASSLLLQGVGGYTF.